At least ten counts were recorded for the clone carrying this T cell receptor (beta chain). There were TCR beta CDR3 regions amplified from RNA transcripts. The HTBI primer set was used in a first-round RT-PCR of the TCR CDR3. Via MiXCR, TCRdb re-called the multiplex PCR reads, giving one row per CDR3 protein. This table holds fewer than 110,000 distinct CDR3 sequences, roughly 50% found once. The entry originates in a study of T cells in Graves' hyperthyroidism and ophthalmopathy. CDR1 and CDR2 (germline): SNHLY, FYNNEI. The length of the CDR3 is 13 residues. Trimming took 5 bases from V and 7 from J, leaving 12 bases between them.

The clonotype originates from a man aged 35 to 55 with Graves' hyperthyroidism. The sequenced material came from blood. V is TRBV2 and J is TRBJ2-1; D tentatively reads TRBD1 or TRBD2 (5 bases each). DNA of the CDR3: TGTGCCAGCAGTCTTCGAGGGGTGAATGAGCAGTTCTTC. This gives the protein CASSLRGVNEQFF.